These T cell receptor beta chains were read from a single sample in a study of blood T cell repertoires in COVID-19. The method was immunoSEQ multiplex PCR; TCRdb's version includes in-frame clones alone and lacks a portion of them. The repertoire includes about 250,000 clones, roughly 81% of them detected once, and roughly 4% sits in the top ten. Sequenced: peripheral blood. All receptors come from a man aged 50 or older with acute or convalescent COVID-19. Both conserved end residues are part of each CDR3. The order of the fields is J gene, CDR3 length, clone size, D gene, V gene, CDR3 DNA, CDR3 protein. The D gene is left open where the match is weak. Clone size is stated in some rows and not others, as once, few, many or a class when expanded.

TRBJ2-3,12,NA,NA,TRBV7-6,TGTGCCAGCAGCCGTAGGAGAGATACGCAGTATTTT,CASSRRRDTQYF
TRBJ1-5,14,NA,NA,TRBV4-2,TGTGCCAGCAGCCAACAGGGCGGGGATCAGCCCCAGCATTTT,CASSQQGGDQPQHF
TRBJ2-7,16,NA,TRBD1,TRBV4-2,TGTGCCAGCAGCCAAGATTTGACAGGGAACCGATACGAGCAGTACTTC,CASSQDLTGNRYEQYF
TRBJ2-7,14,NA,NA,TRBV15,TGTGCCACCAGCAGAGATGGGTCCCAGGGCGAGCAGTACTTC,CATSRDGSQGEQYF
TRBJ2-3,15,once,NA,TRBV3-1/TRBV3-2,TGTGCCAGCAGCCAGAGCCCGGGGAGCCAGTATACGCAGTATTTT,CASSQSPGSQYTQYF
TRBJ2-7,15,few,TRBD1,TRBV9,TGTGCCAGCAGCCCGAAAGGGACAGCATCCTACGAGCAGTACTTC,CASSPKGTASYEQYF
TRBJ1-5,16,few,TRBD1,TRBV4-1,TGCGCCAGCAGCCAACCACGGGACAGGTATTATCAGCCCCAGCATTTT,CASSQPRDRYYQPQHF
TRBJ1-2,17,NA,NA,TRBV18,TGTGCCAGCTCACCCCGGGCAGGGGCCCAAGCTAACTATGGCTACACCTTC,CASSPRAGAQANYGYTF
TRBJ1-2,13,NA,NA,TRBV11-2,TGTGCCAGCAGCTTAGTCCAGGCTGGGGGCTACACCTTC,CASSLVQAGGYTF
TRBJ1-5,13,once,NA,TRBV12-3/TRBV12-4,TGTGCCAGCAGTTTAATAGGGGGACAGCCCCAGCATTTT,CASSLIGGQPQHF
TRBJ2-7,14,NA,NA,TRBV27,TGTGCCAGCACCCCCGGACGGGGGGCTAGCGAGCAGTACTTC,CASTPGRGASEQYF
TRBJ1-5,15,NA,TRBD1,TRBV19,TGTGCCAGTAGTAACTGGGACAGGGACAATCAGCCCCAGCATTTT,CASSNWDRDNQPQHF
TRBJ2-5,15,NA,NA,TRBV7-6,TGTGCCAGCAGCTCGCCAGCCACAGGGCAAGAGACCCAGTACTTC,CASSSPATGQETQYF
TRBJ1-5,14,NA,NA,TRBV5-1,TGCGCCAGCAGCTCCCCACAGGGTAATCAGCCCCAGCATTTT,CASSSPQGNQPQHF
TRBJ1-1,14,NA,TRBD1,TRBV10-3,TGTGCCATCAGTTCCACAGGGGAGGCACTTCGAGCTTTCTTT,CAISSTGEALRAFF
TRBJ2-2,16,few,NA,TRBV4-1,TGCGCCAGCAGCCAAGATGCGCGGGTTAACACCGGGGAGCTGTTTTTT,CASSQDARVNTGELFF
TRBJ2-2,17,NA,NA,TRBV18,TGTGCCAGCTCACCACGGTTAGGAGGATCGGGCACCGGGGAGCTGTTTTTT,CASSPRLGGSGTGELFF
TRBJ1-1,16,NA,NA,TRBV3-1/TRBV3-2,TGTGCCAGCAGCCAAGAGGTTATATCAGGCCGCTCAGGAGCTTTCTTT,CASSQEVISGRSGAFF
TRBJ1-2,14,NA,NA,TRBV2,TGTGCCAGCAGTGAAGTGGCGGTCGGCTATGGCTACACCTTC,CASSEVAVGYGYTF
TRBJ2-3,14,NA,TRBD1,TRBV27,TGTGCCAGCAGTCTCGGACAGGGCACAGATACGCAGTATTTT,CASSLGQGTDTQYF
TRBJ1-4,14,NA,TRBD1,TRBV5-1,TGCGCCAGCAGCTTGAACAGGGGTGATGAAAAACTGTTTTTT,CASSLNRGDEKLFF
TRBJ1-2,14,once,NA,TRBV6-5,TGTGCCAGCAGACCTCCGGGACAAATCTATGGCTACACCTTC,CASRPPGQIYGYTF
TRBJ2-1,17,NA,TRBD2,TRBV24-1,TGTGCCACCAGTGATTGGACTAGCGGGAGTACCTACAATGAGCAGTTCTTC,CATSDWTSGSTYNEQFF
TRBJ1-3,17,few,NA,TRBV20-1,TGCAGTGCTAGTATAGGAGCAGGGAAGGGCTCTGGAAACACCATATATTTT,CSASIGAGKGSGNTIYF
TRBJ2-3,17,NA,NA,TRBV5-1,TGCGCCAGCAGCTCAAAAGATAGCAGATTCGAGGGAGATACGCAGTATTTT,CASSSKDSRFEGDTQYF
TRBJ1-3,12,NA,NA,TRBV19,TGTGCCACCTTGAGCTCTGGAAACACCATATATTTT,CATLSSGNTIYF
TRBJ1-2,15,NA,NA,TRBV6-5,TGTGCCAGCAGTTACTCTACAAAGGGGAATCGGGGCTACACCTTC,CASSYSTKGNRGYTF
TRBJ2-1,14,many,NA,TRBV18,TGTGCCAGCTCCTCGGGAGTCGCGACCAATGAGCAGTTCTTC,CASSSGVATNEQFF
TRBJ2-7,15,NA,NA,TRBV5-1,TGCGCCAGCAGCTTGGCCGGCGGGAACTCCTACGAGCAGTACTTC,CASSLAGGNSYEQYF
TRBJ1-1,14,NA,TRBD1,TRBV27,TGTGCCAGCAGTAACAGGGGACTGGGCACTGAAGCTTTCTTT,CASSNRGLGTEAFF
TRBJ1-5,14,NA,NA,TRBV21-1,TGTGCCAGGACTTACGGAAAACTCAATCAGCCCCAGCATTTT,CARTYGKLNQPQHF
TRBJ1-5,13,NA,NA,TRBV12-3/TRBV12-4,TGTGCCAGCAGACCACAGGGAAATCAGCCCCAGCATTTT,CASRPQGNQPQHF